This TCR beta chain is from a study of control samples from healthy donors and cancer patients. Measured with immunoSEQ multiplex PCR; TCRdb has only the in-frame clones, and not every one. The table has about 34,000 clones, about 86% seen once. This CDR3 is 15 amino acids long. Germline V lookup: CDR1 LGHNT, CDR2 FRNRAP. V lost 6 bases to trimming and J lost 4 bases; unmatched junction nucleotides: 10. Sequencing was carried out using PBMCs. This chain joins TRBV12-5 and TRBJ1-2; 8 bases match TRBD1. The sequence derives from a woman between 35 and 50 years old with lung cancer. This chain's CDR3 is CASGPSGTGAYGYTF. The CDR3 bases are TGTGCTAGTGGCCCCTCCGGGACAGGCGCCTATGGCTACACCTTC.